This T cell receptor beta chain was recorded in a study of T cell responses to AZD1222 COVID-19 vaccine. TCRdb keeps only in-frame clones here, not all; method: immunoSEQ multiplex PCR. Found here are just under 85,000 clones, around 88% of them singletons; the top ten hold roughly 9.4%. Per germline, CDR1 KGHDR and CDR2 SFDVKD. The CDR3 is made up of 16 amino acids. J lost 5 bases, V lost 3 bases, and 8 bases had no gene match. Source: peripheral blood, taken on day 0 of AZD1222 vaccination. The chain combines TRBV24-1 with TRBJ2-3, with TRBD1 matching over 9 bases. The receptor's source is an adult in good health. CDR3 bases: TGTGCCACCAGTGATGGGGGCGGGACAGGGCAAGATACGCAGTATTTT. This translates into CATSDGGGTGQDTQYF.